The source of this T cell receptor (beta chain) is a study of blood T cell repertoires in COVID-19. For the study at large: COVID-19 samples, acute and convalescent, were from the United States, Italy and Spain. T cells, B-cell-depleted T cells, or PBMCs supplied cDNA or gDNA.

Authors' analysis steps: How many nucleated cells were present was estimated from reference gene primer amplification. This table comes from immunoSEQ multiplex PCR, and its TCRdb copy is limited to in-frame clones, with some not included. From that table come the V and J calls and clone size; the DNA was used to work out D and trimming. Of about 280,000 clones in the sample, approximately 83% are singletons; the top ten hold roughly 9.6%. Germline CDR1 is LNHDA and CDR2 is SQIVND (reference sequence). There are 13 residues in the CDR3. V was clipped by 6 bases and J by 1 base, with 9 bases between them.

This sequence originates from a woman in her 70s with acute or convalescent COVID-19. The gene calls are TRBV19 and TRBJ1-1; D gene ambiguous. Sequences were obtained from peripheral blood. In nucleotides, the CDR3 is TGTGCCAGTAGCTTCAACGGGAACACTGAAGCTTTCTTT. Its protein product is CASSFNGNTEAFF.